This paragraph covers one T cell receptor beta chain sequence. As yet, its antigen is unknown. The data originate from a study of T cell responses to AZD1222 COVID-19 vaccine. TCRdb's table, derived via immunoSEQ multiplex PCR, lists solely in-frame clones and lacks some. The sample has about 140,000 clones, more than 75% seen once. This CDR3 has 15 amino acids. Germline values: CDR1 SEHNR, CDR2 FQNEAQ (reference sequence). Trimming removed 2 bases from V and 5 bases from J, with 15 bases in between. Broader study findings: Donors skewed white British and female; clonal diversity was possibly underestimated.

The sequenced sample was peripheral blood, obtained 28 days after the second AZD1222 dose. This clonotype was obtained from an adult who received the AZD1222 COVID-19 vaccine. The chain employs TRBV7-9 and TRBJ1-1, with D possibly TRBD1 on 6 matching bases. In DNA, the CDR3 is TGTGCCAGCAGCTTATTGACCAGGGGAAGGACTGAAGCTTTCTTT. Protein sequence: CASSLLTRGRTEAFF. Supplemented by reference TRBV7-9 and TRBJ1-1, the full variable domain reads DTGVSQNPRHKITKRGQNVTFRCDPISEHNRLYWYRQTLGQGPEFLTYFQNEAQLEKSRLLSDRFSAERPKGSFSTLEIQRTEQGDSAMYLCASSLLTRGRTEAFFGQGTRLTVV.